The clone carrying this TCR beta chain was seen more than once but under ten times. Antigen unknown. The germline V and J ends were trimmed by 8 bases and 4 bases, with 17 bases remaining between them. The CDR3 is 14 residues long. Germline-derived CDR1 and CDR2 are MNHEY and SVGAGI. This sample was taken from a study of T cell repertoires in cytomegalovirus infection. TCRdb used MiXCR to reprocess the reads, holding one entry per CDR3 protein. The sample yields about 890,000 distinct CDR3 sequences, around 30% seen once. The TCR comes from a human donor in good health (CMV status not recorded). Some clones in this sample may be carry-over from other donors' samples. The chain has TRBV6-5 and TRBJ1-1, with TRBD1 as a possible D gene (5 bases). This material consisted of cultured CD8+ T cells from PBMCs, taken from culture after CMV antigen stimulation. The CDR3 DNA follows: TGTGCCAGCGCCGCCGGAGGGGCGGGCACTGAAGCTTTCTTT. Residues: CASAAGGAGTEAFF.